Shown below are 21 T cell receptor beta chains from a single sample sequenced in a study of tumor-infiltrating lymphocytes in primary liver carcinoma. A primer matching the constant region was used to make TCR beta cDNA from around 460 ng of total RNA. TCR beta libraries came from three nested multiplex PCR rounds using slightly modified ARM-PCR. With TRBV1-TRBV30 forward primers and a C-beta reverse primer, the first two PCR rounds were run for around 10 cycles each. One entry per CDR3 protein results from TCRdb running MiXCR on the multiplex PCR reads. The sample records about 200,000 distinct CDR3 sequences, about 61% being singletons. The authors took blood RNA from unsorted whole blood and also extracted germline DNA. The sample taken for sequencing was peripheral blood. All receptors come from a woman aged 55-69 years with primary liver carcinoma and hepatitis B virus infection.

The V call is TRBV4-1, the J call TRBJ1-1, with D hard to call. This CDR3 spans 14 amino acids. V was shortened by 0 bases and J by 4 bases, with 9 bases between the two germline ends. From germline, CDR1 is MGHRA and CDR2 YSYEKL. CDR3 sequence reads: CASSQEGRSTEAFF. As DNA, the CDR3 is TGCGCCAGCAGCCAAGAAGGCCGGAGCACTGAAGCTTTCTTT.

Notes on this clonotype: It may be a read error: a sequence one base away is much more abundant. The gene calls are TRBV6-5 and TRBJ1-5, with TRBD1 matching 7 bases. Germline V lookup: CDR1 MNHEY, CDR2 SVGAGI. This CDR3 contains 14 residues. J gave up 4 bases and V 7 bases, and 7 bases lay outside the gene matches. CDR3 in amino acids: CASNLGQINQPQHF. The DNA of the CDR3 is TGTGCCAGCAATCTGGGACAGATAAATCAGCCCCAGCATTTT.

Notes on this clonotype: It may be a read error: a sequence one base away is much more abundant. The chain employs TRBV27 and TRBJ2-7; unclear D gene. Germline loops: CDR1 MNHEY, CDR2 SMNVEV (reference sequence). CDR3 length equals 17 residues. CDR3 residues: CVSSRLGRGEGSREQYF. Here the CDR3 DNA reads TGTGTCAGCAGTCGCTTAGGGCGAGGTGAAGGGTCTAGGGAGCAGTACTTC.

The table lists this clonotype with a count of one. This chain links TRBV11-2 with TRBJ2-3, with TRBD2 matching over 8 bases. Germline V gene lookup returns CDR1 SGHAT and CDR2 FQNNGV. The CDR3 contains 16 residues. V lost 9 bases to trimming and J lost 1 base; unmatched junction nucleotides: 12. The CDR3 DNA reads TGTGCCAGTAGCCTTAAATCGGGACTAGGCACAGATACGCAGTATTTT. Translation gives CASSLKSGLGTDTQYF.

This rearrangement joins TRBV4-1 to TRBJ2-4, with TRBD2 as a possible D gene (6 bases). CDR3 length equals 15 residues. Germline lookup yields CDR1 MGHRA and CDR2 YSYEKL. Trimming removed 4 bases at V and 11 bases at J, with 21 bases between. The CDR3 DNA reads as TGCGCCAGCAGCCCTTCTGGGGCACGCGGGAACTTTCAGTACTTC. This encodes CASSPSGARGNFQYF.

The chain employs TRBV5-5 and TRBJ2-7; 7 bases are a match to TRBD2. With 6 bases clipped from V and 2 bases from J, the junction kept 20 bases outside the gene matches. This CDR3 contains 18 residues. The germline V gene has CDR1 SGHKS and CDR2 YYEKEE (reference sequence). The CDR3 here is CASISIPFGRGRTYEQYF. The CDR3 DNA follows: TGTGCCAGCATCTCCATCCCCTTTGGGAGGGGAAGGACCTACGAGCAGTACTTC.

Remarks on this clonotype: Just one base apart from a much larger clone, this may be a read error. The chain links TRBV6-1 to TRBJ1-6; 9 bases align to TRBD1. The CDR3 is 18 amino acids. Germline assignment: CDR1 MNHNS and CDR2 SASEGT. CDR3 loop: CASREALTGGFRNSPLHF. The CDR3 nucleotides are TGTGCCAGCAGAGAAGCTTTGACAGGGGGATTTCGGAATTCACCCCTCCACTTT.

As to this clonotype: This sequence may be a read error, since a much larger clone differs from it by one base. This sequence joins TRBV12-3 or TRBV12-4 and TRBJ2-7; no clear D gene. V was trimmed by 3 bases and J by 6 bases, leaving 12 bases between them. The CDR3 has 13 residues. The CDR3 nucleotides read TGTGCCAGCAGTTTCAGCTCAGTATGCGAGCAGTACTTC. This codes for CASSFSSVCEQYF.

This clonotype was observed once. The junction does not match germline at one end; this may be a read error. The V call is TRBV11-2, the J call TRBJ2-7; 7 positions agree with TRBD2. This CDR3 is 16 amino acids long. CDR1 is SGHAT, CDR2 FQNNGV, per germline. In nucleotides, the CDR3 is TGTGCCAGCAGCTTAATGGTGGGGGGGGTCCGCTACGAGCAATACTTC. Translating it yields CASSLMVGGVRYEQYF.

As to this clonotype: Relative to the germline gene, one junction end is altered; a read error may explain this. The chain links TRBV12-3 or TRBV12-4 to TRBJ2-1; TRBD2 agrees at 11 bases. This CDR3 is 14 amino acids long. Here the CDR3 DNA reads TGTGCCAGCAGTTTAACTAGCGGGAGTTTAGAGCAGTTATTC. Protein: CASSLTSGSLEQLF.

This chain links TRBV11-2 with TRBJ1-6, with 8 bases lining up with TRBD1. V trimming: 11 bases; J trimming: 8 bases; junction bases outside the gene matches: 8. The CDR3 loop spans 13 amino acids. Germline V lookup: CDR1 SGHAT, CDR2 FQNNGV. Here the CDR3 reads CACGDRGHSPLHF. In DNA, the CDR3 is TGTGCCTGCGGAGACAGGGGTCATTCACCCCTCCACTTT. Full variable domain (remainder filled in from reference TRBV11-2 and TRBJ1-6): EAGVAQSPRYKIIEKRQSVAFWCNPISGHATLYWYQQILGQGPKLLIQFQNNGVVDDSQLPKDRFSAERLKGVDSTLKIQPAKLEDSAVYLCACGDRGHSPLHFGNGTRLTVT.

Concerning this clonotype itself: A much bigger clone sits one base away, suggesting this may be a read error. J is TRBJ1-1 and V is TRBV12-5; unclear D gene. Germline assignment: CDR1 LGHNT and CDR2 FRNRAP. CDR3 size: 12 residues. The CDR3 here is CASGPMNTETFF. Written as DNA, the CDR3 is TGTGCTAGTGGTCCGATGAACACTGAAACTTTCTTT. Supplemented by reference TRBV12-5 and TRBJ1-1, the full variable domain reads DARVTQTPRHKVTEMGQEVTMRCQPILGHNTVFWYRQTMMQGLELLAYFRNRAPLDDSGMPKDRFSAEMPDATLATLKIQPSEPRDSAVYFCASGPMNTETFFGQGTRLTVV.

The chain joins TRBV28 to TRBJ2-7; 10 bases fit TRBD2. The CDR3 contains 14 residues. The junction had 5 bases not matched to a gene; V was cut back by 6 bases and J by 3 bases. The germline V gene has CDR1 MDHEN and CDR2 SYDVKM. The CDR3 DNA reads TGTGCCAGCAGCTCCGGGACTAGCGTCTACGAGCAGTACTTC. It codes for CASSSGTSVYEQYF. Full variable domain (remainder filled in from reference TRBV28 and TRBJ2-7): DVKVTQSSRYLVKRTGEKVFLECVQDMDHENMFWYRQDPGLGLRLIYFSYDVKMKEKGDIPEGYSVSREKKERFSLILESASTNQTSMYLCASSSGTSVYEQYFGPGTRLTVT.

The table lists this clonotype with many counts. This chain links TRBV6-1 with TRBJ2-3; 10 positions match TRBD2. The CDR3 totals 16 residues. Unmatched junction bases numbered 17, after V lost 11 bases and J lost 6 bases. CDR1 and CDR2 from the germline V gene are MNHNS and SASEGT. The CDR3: CAGGRRASGRADTQYF. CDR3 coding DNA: TGTGCCGGAGGGAGGCGGGCTAGCGGGAGAGCTGATACGCAGTATTTT.

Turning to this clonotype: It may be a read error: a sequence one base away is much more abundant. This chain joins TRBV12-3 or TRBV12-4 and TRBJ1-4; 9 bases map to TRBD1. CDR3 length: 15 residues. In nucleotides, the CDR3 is TGTGCCAACAGTTCCTCCGGGACAGGGAATGAAAAACTGTTTTTT. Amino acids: CANSSSGTGNEKLFF.

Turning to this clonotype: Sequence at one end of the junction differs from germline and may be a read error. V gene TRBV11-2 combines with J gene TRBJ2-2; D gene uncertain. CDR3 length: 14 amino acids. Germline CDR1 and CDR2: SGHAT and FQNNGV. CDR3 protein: CAGSLESNTGELFF. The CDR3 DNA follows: TGTGCCGGCAGCTTAGAGTCGAACACCGGGGAGCTGTTTTTT. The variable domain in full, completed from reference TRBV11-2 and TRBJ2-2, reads EAGVAQSPRYKIIEKRQSVAFWCNPISGHATLYWYQQILGQGPKLLIQFQNNGVVDDSQLPKDRFSAERLKGVDSTLKIQPAKLEDSAVYLCAGSLESNTGELFFGEGSRLTVL.

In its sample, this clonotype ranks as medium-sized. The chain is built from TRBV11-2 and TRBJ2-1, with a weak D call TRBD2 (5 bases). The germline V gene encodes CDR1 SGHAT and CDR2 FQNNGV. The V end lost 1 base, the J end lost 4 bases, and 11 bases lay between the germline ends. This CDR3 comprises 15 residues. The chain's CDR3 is CASSLAPSSYNEQFF. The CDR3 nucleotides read TGTGCCAGCAGCTTAGCGCCTAGCTCTTACAATGAGCAGTTCTTC.

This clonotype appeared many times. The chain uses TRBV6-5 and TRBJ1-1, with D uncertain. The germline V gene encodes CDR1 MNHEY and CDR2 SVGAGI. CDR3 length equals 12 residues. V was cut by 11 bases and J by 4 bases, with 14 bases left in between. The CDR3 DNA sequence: TGTGCCTCCTCTGGCCGTGGCACTGAAGCTTTCTTT. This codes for CASSGRGTEAFF.

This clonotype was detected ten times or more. The CDR3 DNA follows: TGTGCCATCAGTGGGACCGGGACAGCTCAATCTGGGGCCAACGTCCTGACTTTC. Protein: CAISGTGTAQSGANVLTF. The V gene is TRBV10-3, the J gene TRBJ2-6, with 7 bases matching TRBD1. Germline V gene sequence: CDR1 ENHRY, CDR2 SYGVKD. The length of the CDR3 is 18 residues. Unmatched junction bases numbered 10, after V lost 4 bases and J lost 1 base.

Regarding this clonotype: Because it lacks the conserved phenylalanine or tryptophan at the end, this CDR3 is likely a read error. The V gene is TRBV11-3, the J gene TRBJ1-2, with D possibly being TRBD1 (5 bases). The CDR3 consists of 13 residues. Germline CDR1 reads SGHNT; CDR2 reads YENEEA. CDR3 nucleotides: TGTGCCAGCAGCCCGGACACTAACTATGACTACACCTTA. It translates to CASSPDTNYDYTL.

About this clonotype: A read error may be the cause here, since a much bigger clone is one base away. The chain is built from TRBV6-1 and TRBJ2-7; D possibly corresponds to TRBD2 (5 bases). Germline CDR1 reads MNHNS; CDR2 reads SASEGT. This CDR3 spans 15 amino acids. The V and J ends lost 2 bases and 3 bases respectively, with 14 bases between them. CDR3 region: CASSELSGSFYEQYF. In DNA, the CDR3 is TGTGCCAGCAGTGAACTCAGCGGATCCTTCTACGAGCAGTACTTC.